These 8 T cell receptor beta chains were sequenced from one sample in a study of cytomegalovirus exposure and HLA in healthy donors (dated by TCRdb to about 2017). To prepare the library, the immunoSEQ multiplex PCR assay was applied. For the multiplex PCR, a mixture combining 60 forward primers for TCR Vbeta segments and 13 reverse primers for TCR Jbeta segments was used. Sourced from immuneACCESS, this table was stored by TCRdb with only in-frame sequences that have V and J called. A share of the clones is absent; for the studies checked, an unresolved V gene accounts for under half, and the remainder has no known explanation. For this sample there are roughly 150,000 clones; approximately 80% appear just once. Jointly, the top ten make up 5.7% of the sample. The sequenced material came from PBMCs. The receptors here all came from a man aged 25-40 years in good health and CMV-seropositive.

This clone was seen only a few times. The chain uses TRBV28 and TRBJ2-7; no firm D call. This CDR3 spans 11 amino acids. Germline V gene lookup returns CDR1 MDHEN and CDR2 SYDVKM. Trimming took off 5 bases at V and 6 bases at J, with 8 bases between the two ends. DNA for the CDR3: TGTGCCAGCAGTCCGCAGGTCGAGCAGTACTTC. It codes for CASSPQVEQYF.

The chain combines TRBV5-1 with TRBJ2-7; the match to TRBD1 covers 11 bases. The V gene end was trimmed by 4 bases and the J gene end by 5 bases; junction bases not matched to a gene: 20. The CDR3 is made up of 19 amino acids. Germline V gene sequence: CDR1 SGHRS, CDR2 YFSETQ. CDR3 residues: CASSLGRDRGIGGGNEQYF. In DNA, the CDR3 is TGCGCCAGCAGCCTTGGCCGGGACAGGGGGATCGGCGGAGGGAACGAGCAGTACTTC.

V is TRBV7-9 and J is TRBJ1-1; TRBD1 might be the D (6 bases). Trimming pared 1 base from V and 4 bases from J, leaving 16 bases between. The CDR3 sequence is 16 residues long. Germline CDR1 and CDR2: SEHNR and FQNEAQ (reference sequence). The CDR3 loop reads CASSLEDGGSFTEAFF. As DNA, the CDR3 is TGTGCCAGCAGCTTAGAAGATGGGGGCTCGTTCACTGAAGCTTTCTTT. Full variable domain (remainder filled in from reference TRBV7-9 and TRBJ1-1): DTGVSQNPRHKITKRGQNVTFRCDPISEHNRLYWYRQTLGQGPEFLTYFQNEAQLEKSRLLSDRFSAERPKGSFSTLEIQRTEQGDSAMYLCASSLEDGGSFTEAFFGQGTRLTVV.

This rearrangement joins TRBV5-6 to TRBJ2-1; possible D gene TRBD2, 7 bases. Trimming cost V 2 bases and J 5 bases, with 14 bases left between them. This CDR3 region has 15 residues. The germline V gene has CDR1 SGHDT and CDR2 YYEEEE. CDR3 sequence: CASSFGVGGHNEQFF. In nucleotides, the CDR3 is TGTGCCAGCAGCTTTGGTGTCGGGGGGCACAATGAGCAGTTCTTC.

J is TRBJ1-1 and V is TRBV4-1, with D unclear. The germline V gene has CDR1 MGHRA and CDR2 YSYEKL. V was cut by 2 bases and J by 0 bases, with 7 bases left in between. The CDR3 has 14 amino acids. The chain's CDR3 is CASSQNPMNTEAFF. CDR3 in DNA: TGCGCCAGCAGCCAAAACCCTATGAACACTGAAGCTTTCTTT.

The CDR3 loop is CASSAGGEGYTF. As DNA, the CDR3 is TGTGCCAGCAGCGCAGGAGGGGAAGGCTACACCTTC. The chain couples TRBV7-6 to TRBJ1-2; TRBD1 is a possible D gene (5 bases). Germline values: CDR1 SGHVS, CDR2 FNYEAQ. The CDR3 has 12 amino acids. The V gene lost 5 bases and the J gene lost 8 bases, with 12 bases spanning the gap.

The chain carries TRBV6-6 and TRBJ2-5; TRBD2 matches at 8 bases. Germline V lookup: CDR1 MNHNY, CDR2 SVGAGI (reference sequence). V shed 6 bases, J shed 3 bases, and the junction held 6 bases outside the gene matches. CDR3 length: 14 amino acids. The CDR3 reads CASSLTGLEETQYF. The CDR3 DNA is TGTGCCAGCAGCCTGACGGGACTAGAAGAGACCCAGTACTTC.

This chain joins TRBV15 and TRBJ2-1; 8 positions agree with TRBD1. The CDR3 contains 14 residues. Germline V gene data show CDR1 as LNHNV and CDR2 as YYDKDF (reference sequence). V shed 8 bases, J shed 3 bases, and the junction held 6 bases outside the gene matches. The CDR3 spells CATWTGSSYNEQFF. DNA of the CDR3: TGTGCCACCTGGACAGGGTCTAGCTACAATGAGCAGTTCTTC.